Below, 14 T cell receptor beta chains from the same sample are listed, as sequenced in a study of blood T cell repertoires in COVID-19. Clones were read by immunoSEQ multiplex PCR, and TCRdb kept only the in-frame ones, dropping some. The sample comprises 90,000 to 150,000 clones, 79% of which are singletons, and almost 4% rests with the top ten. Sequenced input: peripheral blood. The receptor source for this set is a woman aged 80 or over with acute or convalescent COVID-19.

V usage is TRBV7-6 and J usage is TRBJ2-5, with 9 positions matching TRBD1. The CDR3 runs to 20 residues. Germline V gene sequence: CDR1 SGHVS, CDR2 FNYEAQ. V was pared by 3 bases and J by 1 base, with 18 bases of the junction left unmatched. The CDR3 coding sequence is TGTGCCAGCAGCTTCCCGGGACAGGGAGGGATGGGCCGCTCCCAAGAGACCCAGTACTTC. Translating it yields CASSFPGQGGMGRSQETQYF.

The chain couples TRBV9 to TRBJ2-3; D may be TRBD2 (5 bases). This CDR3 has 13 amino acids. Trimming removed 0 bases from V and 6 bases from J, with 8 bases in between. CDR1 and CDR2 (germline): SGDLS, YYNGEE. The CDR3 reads CASSVGTLDTQYF. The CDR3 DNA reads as TGTGCCAGCAGCGTAGGGACTTTGGATACGCAGTATTTT.

The DNA of the CDR3 is TGTGCCAGCAGCCAAGGACATGAAGAGACCCAGTACTTC. Its protein product is CASSQGHEETQYF. The chain links TRBV14 to TRBJ2-5; D call uncertain. V lost 1 base and J lost 3, with 6 bases in between. The CDR3 spans 13 residues. CDR1 and CDR2 from the germline V gene are SGHDN and FVKESK.

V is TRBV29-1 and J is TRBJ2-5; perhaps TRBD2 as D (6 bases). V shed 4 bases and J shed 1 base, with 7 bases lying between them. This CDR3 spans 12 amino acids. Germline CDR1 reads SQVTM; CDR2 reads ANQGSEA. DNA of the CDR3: TGCAGCGTTGCCGGGAGCCAAGAGACCCAGTACTTC. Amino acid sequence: CSVAGSQETQYF.

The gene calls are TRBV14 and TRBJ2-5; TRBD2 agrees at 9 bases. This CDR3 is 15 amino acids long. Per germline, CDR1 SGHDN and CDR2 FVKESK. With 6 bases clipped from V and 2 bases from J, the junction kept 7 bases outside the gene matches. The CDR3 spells CASSPAAGGQETQYF. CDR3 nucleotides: TGTGCCAGCAGTCCAGCAGCGGGGGGTCAAGAGACCCAGTACTTC.

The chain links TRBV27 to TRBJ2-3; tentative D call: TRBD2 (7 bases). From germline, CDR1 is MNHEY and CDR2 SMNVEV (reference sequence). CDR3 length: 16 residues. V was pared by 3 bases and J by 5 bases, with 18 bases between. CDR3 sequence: CASSFTVGGGGDTQYF. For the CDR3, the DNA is TGTGCCAGCAGTTTCACAGTGGGAGGGGGGGGAGATACGCAGTATTTT.

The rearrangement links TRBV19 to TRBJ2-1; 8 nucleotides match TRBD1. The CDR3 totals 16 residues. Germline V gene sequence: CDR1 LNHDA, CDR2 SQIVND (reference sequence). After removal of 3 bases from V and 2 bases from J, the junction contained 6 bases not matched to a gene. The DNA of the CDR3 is TGTGCCAGTAGTATCGCACAGGGGGTTCCCTACAATGAGCAGTTCTTC. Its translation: CASSIAQGVPYNEQFF.

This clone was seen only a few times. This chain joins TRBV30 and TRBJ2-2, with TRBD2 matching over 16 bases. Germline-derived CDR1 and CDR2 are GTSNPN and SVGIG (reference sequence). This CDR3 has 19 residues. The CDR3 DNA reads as TGTCTACCTGGACCCGGGACTAGCGGGAGGGCCGCTGTCGCCGGGGAGCTGTTTTTT. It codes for CLPGPGTSGRAAVAGELFF.

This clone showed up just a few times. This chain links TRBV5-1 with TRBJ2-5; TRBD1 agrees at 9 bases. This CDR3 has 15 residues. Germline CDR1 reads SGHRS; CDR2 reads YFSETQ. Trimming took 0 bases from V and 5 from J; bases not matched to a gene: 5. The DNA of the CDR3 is TGCGCCAGCAGCTTGGTGGGACAGGGCGAGGAGACCCAGTACTTC. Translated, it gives CASSLVGQGEETQYF. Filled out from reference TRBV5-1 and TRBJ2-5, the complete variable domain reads KAGVTQTPRYLIKTRGQQVTLSCSPISGHRSVSWYQQTPGQGLQFLFEYFSETQRNKGNFPGRFSGRQFSNSRSEMNVSTLELGDSALYLCASSLVGQGEETQYFGPGTRLLVL.

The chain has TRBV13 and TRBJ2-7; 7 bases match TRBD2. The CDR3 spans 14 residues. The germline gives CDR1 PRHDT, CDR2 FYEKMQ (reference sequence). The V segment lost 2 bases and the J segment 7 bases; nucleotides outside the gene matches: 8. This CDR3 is CASSLLSGAREQYF. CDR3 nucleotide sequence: TGTGCCAGCAGCTTACTAAGCGGGGCGCGGGAGCAGTACTTC.

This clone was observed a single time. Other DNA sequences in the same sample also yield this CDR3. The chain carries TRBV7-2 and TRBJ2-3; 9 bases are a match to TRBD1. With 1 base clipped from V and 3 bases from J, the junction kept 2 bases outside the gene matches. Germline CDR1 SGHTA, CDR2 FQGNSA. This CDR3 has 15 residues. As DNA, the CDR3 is TGTGCCAGCAGCTTAGTCGGACAGGGGACAGATACGCAGTATTTT. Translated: CASSLVGQGTDTQYF. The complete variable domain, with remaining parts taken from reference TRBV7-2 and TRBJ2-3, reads GAGVSQSPSNKVTEKGKDVELRCDPISGHTALYWYRQSLGQGLEFLIYFQGNSAPDKSGLPSDRFSAERTGGSVSTLTIQRTQQEDSAVYLCASSLVGQGTDTQYFGPGTRLTVL.

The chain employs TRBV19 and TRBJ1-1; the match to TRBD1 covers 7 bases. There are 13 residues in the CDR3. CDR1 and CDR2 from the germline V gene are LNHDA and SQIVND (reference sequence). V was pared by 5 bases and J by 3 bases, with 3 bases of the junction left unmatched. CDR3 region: CASSPRGDTEAFF. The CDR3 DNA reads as TGTGCCAGTAGTCCCAGGGGGGACACTGAAGCTTTCTTT.

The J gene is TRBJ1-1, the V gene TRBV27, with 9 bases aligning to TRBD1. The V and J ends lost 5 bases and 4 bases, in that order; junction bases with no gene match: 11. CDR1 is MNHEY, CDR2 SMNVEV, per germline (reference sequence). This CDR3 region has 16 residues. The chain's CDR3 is CASSPSGTGRITEAFF. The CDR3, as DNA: TGTGCCAGCAGTCCCTCCGGGACAGGGAGGATCACTGAAGCTTTCTTT.

DNA for the CDR3: TGTGCCAGCAGCTTAGAAGACAGGATCGGGGAGCTGTTTTTT. This sequence encodes CASSLEDRIGELFF. This sequence joins TRBV7-2 and TRBJ2-2, with a possible D match to TRBD1 (6 bases). CDR1 and CDR2 (germline): SGHTA, FQGNSA. Trimming took 1 base from V and 7 from J, leaving 10 bases between them. The CDR3 has 14 amino acids.